This paragraph covers one T cell receptor (beta chain) sequence. Trimming pared 0 bases from V and 1 base from J, leaving 7 bases between. CDR3 length equals 14 residues. Germline V gene lookup returns CDR1 SGHVS and CDR2 FQNEAQ. This record comes from a study of cytomegalovirus exposure and HLA in healthy donors. The table came from immunoSEQ multiplex PCR; TCRdb's copy has only in-frame clones and leaves some out. Altogether some 88,000 clones are present, 96% being singletons, with the ten largest covering about 0.8%. The TCR comes from a young man in good health and CMV-seronegative. Material: PBMCs. This chain links TRBV7-8 with TRBJ2-7; D gene unclear. The CDR3 region is CASSLAGFSYEQYF. CDR3 in DNA: TGTGCCAGCAGCTTAGCGGGCTTTTCCTACGAGCAGTACTTC.